A selection of T cell receptor beta chains follows, all from one sample in a study of T cell changes during pregnancy in multiple sclerosis. Profiled with immunoSEQ multiplex PCR; TCRdb holds only in-frame clones, not every one. The table records around 50,000 clones, about 87% of them present only once. This specimen was peripheral blood, taken in the first trimester of pregnancy. These TCRs come from a female donor with multiple sclerosis, enrolled in a pregnancy study. Both conserved end residues are trimmed from each CDR3. The D gene is left open where the match is weak.

V gene,D gene,CDR3 protein
TRBV29-1,TRBD1,SVIPGQGHEKLF
TRBV7-9,TRBD1,ASSVRGTDSGNTIY
TRBV13,.,ASSPDLSYNEQF
TRBV6-5,TRBD1,ASNAGQGAEAF
TRBV28,TRBD1,ASSLRQGDEKLF
TRBV7-9,TRBD2,ASSEGLAPHNEQF
TRBV7-2,TRBD2,ASSLIPSGGADTQY
TRBV25-1,.,ASSVDLSEQY
TRBV5-1,.,ASSLTGSNSPLH
TRBV15,TRBD2,ATSRAWTSRSSTDTQY
TRBV11-2,.,ASSSLLGPAANEKLF
TRBV5-8,.,ASSLVTERYGYT
TRBV7-9,.,ASSSGVGTGNTIY
TRBV28,.,ASRGGGGRILGPLH
TRBV19,TRBD1,ASTPGTGVARLF
TRBV4-1,TRBD2,ASSQPGLAGGRSTDTQY
TRBV10-2,TRBD1,ASSKTGGYNEQF
TRBV7-2,.,ASSPGHPVYGYT
TRBV5-1,.,ASSLNPRNTEAF
TRBV7-9,.,ASSFRDNYNSPLH
TRBV7-2,.,ASSWRVYGGYEQY
TRBV10-2,TRBD1,ASSGGQGRFNYGYT
TRBV7-2,TRBD1,ASSFVPGDSTEAF
TRBV6-1,TRBD1,ASSEWDGQGESPLH
TRBV7-2,.,ASSLAFGGTYSPLH
TRBV11-2,TRBD1,ASTTGPSFGKLF
TRBV28,.,VSQGPILGTQY
TRBV27,.,ASSSQGLGNQPQH
TRBV6-6,.,ASSYGEGNMGYT
TRBV7-2,.,ASSLALGQGSYEQY
TRBV4-1,.,ASSQGRGYGYT
TRBV28,TRBD1,ASSTSTGAGNTIY
TRBV7-2,.,ASSLGGAYGYT
TRBV7-3,.,ASSPGLRAQETQY
TRBV15,.,ATSRDLAGSKEQF
TRBV11-2,.,TNKGEKLF
TRBV18,.,ASSSDIGNTIY
TRBV7-2,TRBD2,ASSWTSGGSSYEQY
TRBV4-1,.,ASSRQLNTEAF
TRBV19,TRBD1,AATVSPGGYYGYT
TRBV5-1,TRBD1,ASSSTTGYGTEAF
TRBV5-5,.,ASSLLTGGTRVSYNEQF
TRBV4-3,.,ASSLEFSGYNEQF
TRBV28,TRBD1,ASSLSPTGAPRGYT